The 11 T cell receptor beta chains below were found in one sample sequenced in a study of T-cell memory formation after mild COVID-19. MiXCR, run by TCRdb on the 5' RACE reads, gives a single entry per CDR3 protein. The table has hundreds of thousands of distinct CDR3 sequences, roughly 15% seen once; the top ten hold around a fifth. Input material: PBMCs or a T cell subset sorted from them (not recorded which). Receptors were obtained from a man aged 18 to 29 who had mild COVID-19 (a few samples of this study predate the infection). Cell type and time point are not known.

The V call is TRBV19, the J call TRBJ1-2, with D possibly matching TRBD1 (6 bases). Germline CDR1 reads LNHDA; CDR2 reads SQIVND (reference sequence). This CDR3 region has 15 residues. The V and J ends lost 6 bases and 4 bases respectively, with 18 bases between them. CDR3: CASSRGGGQPYGYTF. CDR3 in DNA: TGTGCCAGTAGCCGGGGGGGGGGACAACCCTATGGCTACACCTTC.

This clonotype appeared many times. The V gene is TRBV6-1, the J gene TRBJ2-7, with no clear D. The V end was cut by 1 base, the J end by 6 bases, with 10 bases between. The CDR3 totals 13 residues. The germline CDR1 and CDR2 sequences are MNHNS and SASEGT. The CDR3 sequence: CASSEGAVLEQYV. The CDR3 DNA follows: TGTGCCAGCAGTGAAGGGGCAGTCCTCGAGCAGTACGTC.

This clonotype has a handful of counts. In DNA form, the CDR3 reads TGTGCCAGCGCAGTAGGCAATGAGCAGTTCTTC. Translating it yields CASAVGNEQFF. V is TRBV2 and J is TRBJ2-1; no firm D call. Germline loops: CDR1 SNHLY, CDR2 FYNNEI. V was pared by 8 bases and J by 6 bases, with 8 bases between. The CDR3 has 11 residues. The full variable domain, its missing parts supplied by reference TRBV2 and TRBJ2-1, is EPEVTQTPSHQVTQMGQEVILRCVPISNHLYFYWYRQILGQKVEFLVSFYNNEISEKSEIFDDQFSVERPDGSNFTLKIRSTKLEDSAMYFCASAVGNEQFFGPGTRLTVL.

This clonotype showed up just a few times. This chain connects TRBV19 to TRBJ2-3, with D hard to call. Trimming took off 1 base at V and 2 bases at J, with 19 bases between the two ends. Germline CDR1 reads LNHDA; CDR2 reads SQIVND (reference sequence). This CDR3 spans 18 amino acids. CDR3 sequence: CASSIGSSGAWTTDTQYF. CDR3 in DNA: TGTGCCAGTAGTATAGGTTCTTCTGGAGCATGGACCACAGATACGCAGTATTTT.

This chain joins TRBV7-3 and TRBJ1-5; a possible D gene is TRBD1 (5 bases). The germline V gene encodes CDR1 SGHTA and CDR2 FQGTGA. Deletions cut 1 base from V and 9 bases from J, with 7 bases between. CDR3 length: 12 residues. The CDR3 DNA reads TGTGCCAGCAGCTTAATGGGGGGGCCCCAGCATTTT. The encoded protein is CASSLMGGPQHF.

This clonotype was seen more than once but under ten times. In DNA, the CDR3 is TGCAGCGCCCAGGACAGGGCTGTCACCGGGGAGCTGTTTTTT. It encodes CSAQDRAVTGELFF. The rearrangement joins TRBV29-1 to TRBJ2-2; TRBD1 matches 8 bases. This CDR3 region has 14 residues. CDR1 is SQVTM, CDR2 ANQGSEA, per germline. V lost 7 bases to trimming and J lost 4 bases; unmatched junction nucleotides: 8.

This clonotype was counted many times. This sequence joins TRBV6-5 and TRBJ2-7; 13 bases match TRBD2. After removal of 5 bases from V and 4 bases from J, the junction contained 2 bases not matched to a gene. Germline CDR1 MNHEY, CDR2 SVGAGI. The CDR3 has 14 amino acids. DNA for the CDR3: TGTGCCAGCAGTCGACTAGCGGGGGGATACGAGCAGTACTTC. It is translated as CASSRLAGGYEQYF.

This clonotype was seen at least ten times. The chain uses TRBV3-1 and TRBJ2-1; 9 nucleotides align to TRBD2. The germline CDR1 and CDR2 sequences are LGHDT and YNNKEL (reference sequence). Losses at the gene ends were 5 bases for V and 7 bases for J; bases not matched to a gene: 9. CDR3 length: 15 residues. CDR3 nucleotides: TGTGCCAGCAGCGGGCGGCGGGGGGGCACTAATGAGCAGTTCTTC. Translation gives CASSGRRGGTNEQFF.

The chain links TRBV3-1 to TRBJ2-7; TRBD1 might be the D (5 bases). Trimming removed 2 bases at V and 9 bases at J, with 11 bases between. CDR3 length equals 12 residues. CDR1 is LGHDT, CDR2 YNNKEL, per germline (reference sequence). The CDR3 DNA is TGTGCCAGCAGCCAACAGGGTGTTGGGCAGTACGTC. Amino acids: CASSQQGVGQYV.

This clonotype appeared many times. The chain recombines TRBV6-5 with TRBJ2-3; the match to TRBD2 covers 11 bases. J was trimmed by 1 base and V by 0 bases; bases with no gene match: 6. The CDR3 spans 18 residues. The germline CDR1 and CDR2 sequences are MNHEY and SVGAGI. CDR3 amino acids: CASSYSRRLAGRTDTQYF. CDR3 sequence (DNA): TGTGCCAGCAGTTACTCGCGGCGACTAGCGGGGCGCACAGATACGCAGTATTTT.

The chain joins TRBV12-3 or TRBV12-4 to TRBJ2-3, with 9 bases identical to TRBD2. This CDR3 contains 14 residues. V shed 5 bases, J shed 5 bases, and the junction held 5 bases outside the gene matches. The CDR3: CASSTRGGGDTQYF. The CDR3 coding sequence is TGTGCCAGCAGTACTCGCGGGGGGGGAGATACGCAGTATTTT.